This TCR beta chain was captured by sequencing in a study of low-dose radiotherapy and immunotherapy resistance in tumors (dated by TCRdb to 2021 to 2024). Looking at the study overall: Cohort 1 received 0.5 Gy per fraction every 2 weeks, with a prescribed total PTV dose of 6.5 Gy. Cohort 2 received 1 Gy per fraction every two weeks, with a total of 13 Gy over 26 weeks. Patients were given nivolumab as a 240 mg flat dose every two weeks and ipilimumab at 1 mg/kg every six weeks, with both drugs delivered intravenously. Every two weeks, patients got intravenous cyclophosphamide at 200 mg/m2, given one day ahead of each radiation and immunotherapy administration. Starting on cycle 1 day 1, patients took 300 mg of aspirin by mouth once a day for four cycles. Trial participants were not randomized into treatment groups. Eight patients were included in the translational analysis: three from the first dose cohort and the first five from the second dose cohort.

In this sample, this clonotype turned up many times. It lacks a known antigen. No much larger clonotype is one base removed from it; base qualities were not supplied. These reads were obtained on an Illumina HiSeq 2500. First-strand cDNA was synthesized using Superscript III and a set of TRAV- and TRBV-specific primers, so that both TCRalpha and TCRbeta chains were covered. TCRs were amplified with Phusion for 20 PCR cycles, with a constant-region primer paired with the adapter attached to the V primers. The isolated mRNA was amplified using the MessageAmp II aRNA Amplification Kit, with in vitro transcription performed for approximately 16 hours at 37 degrees C. mRNA for TCR sequencing was isolated with the Dynabeads mRNA DIRECT Purification Kit. Indexed Illumina adapters were added in a second Phusion PCR of about 26 cycles, and the PCR products were purified with AMPure XP beads. The published analysis was carried out like this. Custom Perl scripts were used to pool TCR sequences that encoded the same protein, to remove out-of-frame sequences, and to calculate the abundance of each clonotype. The analysis excluded TCR sequences that were supported by just one read. The metrics used to describe the repertoires included Shannon entropy, Gini index, clonality, richness, and the frequency of TCRs shared between repertoires. TCRdb took the public reads, trimmed them with fastp at Q25, ran MiXCR for clone calling and kept in-frame beta chains. Identical CDR3 proteins give one entry, which carries the most common genes and DNA. V and J calls and clone size were set by TCRdb, not the authors. The sample records 85,000 to 95,000 distinct CDR3 sequences, 20% to 25% of which are singletons. The ten largest make up about 13% of the sample.

This specimen's time point label, per the study, means: after trial treatment. The treatment or condition label for this specimen denotes: LDRT plus nivolumab, ipilimumab, low-dose cyclophosphamide and aspirin (RACIN trial). The donors took part in RACIN, a single-arm, phase I, dose-escalation trial that combined nivolumab, ipilimumab, aspirin, low-dose cyclophosphamide and low-dose radiotherapy. Eligible patients had advanced, TIL-negative solid tumors. The clonotype comes from a female donor with ovarian cancer. The sample consisted of PBMCs, taken after low-dose radiotherapy plus immunotherapy.

The CDR3: CASRTGGRGESPLHF. The DNA sequence is given as TGTGCCAGCAGGACGGGGGGCAGAGGGGAGTCACCCCTCCACTTT. Recombination linked TRBV6-6 to TRBJ1-6; the D region possibly corresponds to TRBD1 (6 bases align). V gives up 6 bases and J gives up 10 bases, and the segment between their germline ends measures 19 bases. The CDR3 spans 15 residues, from the cysteine through the phenylalanine. The CDR3 DNA has 45 bases and is translated from base 1. Taken from the germline V gene (reference sequence), the CDR1 and CDR2 loops are MNHNY and SVGAGI.